Sequencing of this TCR beta chain was carried out in a study of OX40 agonist ivuxolimab in advanced cancers. Study overall: Dosing consisted of intravenous ivuxolimab at 0.01 to 10 mg/kg every 2 weeks. Anti-PD-1, anti-PD-L1 or anti-CTLA-4 therapy given earlier was allowed, and around 40% had some.

Turning to this clone: The antigen is not known.

The V end was cut by 1 base, the J end by 7 bases, with 14 bases between. Germline V gene data show CDR1 as SGHDN and CDR2 as FVKESK. The CDR3 loop spans 14 amino acids. The table came from immunoSEQ multiplex PCR; TCRdb's copy has only in-frame clones and leaves some out. The table includes around 84,000 clones, 85% to 95% detected once. Whole-study findings and limits: Among the least clonally expanded were partial responders at 0.1-3.0 mg/kg. A proportion of nonresponders additionally exhibited low normalized T-cell clonal expansion.

This clonotype originated in an adult with an advanced solid tumor such as melanoma, head and neck, liver or kidney cancer. This specimen consisted of CD4+ or CD8+ T cells sorted from blood, obtained in a trial of the OX40 agonist ivuxolimab. The chain is built from TRBV14 and TRBJ2-7; D unresolved. CDR3 DNA: TGTGCCAGCAGCCAAGCCCTGGACGGCGTAGAGCAGTACTTC. This sequence encodes CASSQALDGVEQYF.